A selection of T cell receptor beta chains follows, all from one sample in a study of cytomegalovirus exposure and HLA in healthy donors. Some clones are missing from TCRdb's copy, which holds only in-frame ones; the method was immunoSEQ multiplex PCR. The clone table shows more than 40,000 clones, with the ten largest holding approximately 1.1%. The sequenced sample was PBMCs. The receptor source for this set is a woman in her forties in good health and CMV-seronegative. CDR3s include the opening cysteine and the closing phenylalanine or tryptophan. A D gene is named only where the DNA matches it firmly.

CDR3 length,V gene,D gene,J gene,CDR3 DNA,CDR3 protein
14,TRBV7-6,.,TRBJ2-2,TGTGCCAGCAGCTTATCCGGGAACACCGGGGAGCTGTTTTTT,CASSLSGNTGELFF
13,TRBV4-1,.,TRBJ1-4,TGCGCCAGCAGCCAAGATTGGGCCGAAAAACTGTTTTTT,CASSQDWAEKLFF
13,TRBV7-6,.,TRBJ2-7,TGTGCCAGCAGCTTGGACACCTCCTACGAGCAGTACTTC,CASSLDTSYEQYF
14,TRBV6-5,TRBD1,TRBJ1-5,TGTGCCAGCGGTACAGGGGCGAGCAATCAGCCCCAGCATTTT,CASGTGASNQPQHF
15,TRBV4-2,TRBD2,TRBJ2-7,TGTGCCAGCAGCCCCTTAGCGGGAGGGTTAAACGAGCAGTACTTC,CASSPLAGGLNEQYF
15,TRBV7-2,.,TRBJ2-1,TGTGCCAGCAGCTTACTAGGGGGCTCCTACAATGAGCAGTTCTTC,CASSLLGGSYNEQFF
15,TRBV30,TRBD2,TRBJ2-1,TGTGCCTGGACTGTTCTAGCGGAGCACTCATATGAGCAGTTCTTC,CAWTVLAEHSYEQFF
12,TRBV27,.,TRBJ2-7,TGTGCCAGCAGTGCCTCGCGGGGCGAGCAGTACTTC,CASSASRGEQYF
17,TRBV7-2,TRBD2,TRBJ2-3,TGTGCCAGCAGCCCTCCGGGACTAGCGGGACCCACAGATACGCAGTATTTT,CASSPPGLAGPTDTQYF
14,TRBV5-8,.,TRBJ2-5,TGTGCCAGCAGCTTGCCCCCGCAGCAAGAGACCCAGTACTTC,CASSLPPQQETQYF
15,TRBV18,TRBD1,TRBJ1-2,TGTGCCAGCTCACACCCGGACAGGGTAAACTATGGCTACACCTTC,CASSHPDRVNYGYTF
13,TRBV30,.,TRBJ1-1,TGTGCCTGGAGTGTTCTACAGGCAGCTGAAGCTTTCTTT,CAWSVLQAAEAFF
13,TRBV19,.,TRBJ2-2,TGTGCCAGTGTTAGGGGCCTTGCGGGGGAGCTGTTTTTT,CASVRGLAGELFF
15,TRBV5-1,TRBD1,TRBJ2-7,TGCGCCAGCAGCTCCGGACAGGGGAGCTCCTACGAGCAGTACTTC,CASSSGQGSSYEQYF
12,TRBV5-1,.,TRBJ2-1,TGCGCCAGCAGCTTTGGGGGGTTTGAGCAGTTCTTC,CASSFGGFEQFF
15,TRBV28,.,TRBJ1-5,TGTGCCAGCACCTGGGGGCAGGGGATTCTTCAGCCCCAGCATTTT,CASTWGQGILQPQHF
15,TRBV30,TRBD2,TRBJ2-1,TGTGCCGGGAGTGTCCTCGCTAGCGGGAGGGGTGAGCAGTTCTTC,CAGSVLASGRGEQFF
15,TRBV6-5,.,TRBJ1-2,TGTGCCAGCAGTCTAACCGTGGGGTTCGGGGAAGGCTACACCTTC,CASSLTVGFGEGYTF
17,TRBV19,TRBD2,TRBJ2-7,TGTGCCAGTAGCCCGGCGGGGGGTCGGTTTACCATCTACGAGCAGTACTTC,CASSPAGGRFTIYEQYF
12,TRBV11-3,.,TRBJ2-7,TGTGCCAGCAGCACAGGGACCTACGAGCAGTACTTC,CASSTGTYEQYF
14,TRBV18,.,TRBJ2-7,TGTGCCAGCTCCCCCCCGTCTAGCGCCTACGAGCAGTACTTC,CASSPPSSAYEQYF
15,TRBV7-9,TRBD1,TRBJ2-7,TGTGCCAGCAGCAGCCGGGACAGATCCTCCTACGAGCAGTACTTC,CASSSRDRSSYEQYF
14,TRBV5-1,TRBD1,TRBJ1-1,TGCGCCAGCAGCATAACAGGGGATGGGGCTCGAGCTTTCTTT,CASSITGDGARAFF
14,TRBV18,.,TRBJ2-1,TGTGCCAGCTCACCTGCTATAACCTACAATGAGCAGTTCTTC,CASSPAITYNEQFF
16,TRBV7-6,.,TRBJ2-1,TGTGCCAGCAGCTTAGTCGGGAGCGTATCCTACAATGAGCAGTTCTTC,CASSLVGSVSYNEQFF
12,TRBV28,.,TRBJ2-7,TGTCTAGCAGGAGGAGAAGCCTACGAGCAGTACTTC,CLAGGEAYEQYF
14,TRBV7-3,.,TRBJ1-2,TGTGCCAGCAGCTTAAAGCCTGACAGTGGAGGCTACACCTTC,CASSLKPDSGGYTF
16,TRBV4-3,.,TRBJ2-3,TGCGCCAGCAGCCAAAGCTCGGGGTTCGAGACAGATACGCAGTATTTT,CASSQSSGFETDTQYF
15,TRBV5-1,TRBD2,TRBJ2-7,TGCGCCAGCAGCTGGACTAGCGGGAGTGGGTACGAGCAGTACTTC,CASSWTSGSGYEQYF
14,TRBV7-9,TRBD2,TRBJ2-1,TGTGCCAGCAGCTCCGGACTAGCGGGAGTTGAGCAGTTCTTC,CASSSGLAGVEQFF
14,TRBV27,TRBD2,TRBJ2-1,TGTGCCAGCAGTCTTAGCGGGCCTTACAATGAGCAGTTCTTC,CASSLSGPYNEQFF
14,TRBV2,TRBD1,TRBJ1-5,TGTGCCAGCTTCACAGGGGGCTACAATCAGCCCCAGCATTTT,CASFTGGYNQPQHF
15,TRBV10-3,TRBD1,TRBJ2-7,TGTGCCATCAGTGATCCCCGGGACAGACCCTACGAGCAGTACTTC,CAISDPRDRPYEQYF
16,TRBV7-2,TRBD2,TRBJ2-5,TGTGCCAGCAGCTTCCGGATAGCGGGATCCCAAGAGACCCAGTACTTC,CASSFRIAGSQETQYF
14,TRBV6-1,.,TRBJ1-3,TGTGCCAGCGGCGAGGGAGGAACTGGAAACACCATATATTTT,CASGEGGTGNTIYF
14,TRBV27,TRBD2,TRBJ2-7,TGTGCCAGCAGTTTATTGCGGGGGAGCTACGAGCAGTACTTC,CASSLLRGSYEQYF
15,TRBV9,.,TRBJ2-3,TGTGCCAGCAGCGTAATGGGACAAAAACTAGATACGCAGTATTTT,CASSVMGQKLDTQYF
13,TRBV7-9,.,TRBJ1-5,TGTGCCAGCAGCCCGGTCGCTAGTCAGCCCCAGCATTTT,CASSPVASQPQHF
14,TRBV7-8,.,TRBJ1-5,TGTGCCAGCAGCTTAGGGGCCTACAATCAGCCCCAGCATTTT,CASSLGAYNQPQHF
15,TRBV11-2,.,TRBJ2-1,TGTGCCAGCAGCCGTTATCAGGGCATCGACAATGAGCAGTTCTTC,CASSRYQGIDNEQFF
14,TRBV9,.,TRBJ1-4,TGTGCCAGCAGCGCCCGGGTAGAGGGAGAAAAACTGTTTTTT,CASSARVEGEKLFF
14,TRBV7-2,.,TRBJ2-1,TGTGCCAGCAGCGGGAGAATTTCCGACAATGAGCAGTTCTTC,CASSGRISDNEQFF
17,TRBV7-9,TRBD1,TRBJ1-5,TGTGCCAGCAGCCTCGGGACAGGGGGCGCGATCAATCAGCCCCAGCATTTT,CASSLGTGGAINQPQHF
12,TRBV29-1,.,TRBJ2-7,TGCAGCGTTGAATACGGTCCCTACGAGCAGTACTTC,CSVEYGPYEQYF
15,TRBV29-1,.,TRBJ2-7,TGCAGCGTTTGGAGTAGTAGACAGAGCTCCTACGAGCAGTACTTC,CSVWSSRQSSYEQYF
12,TRBV29-1,.,TRBJ2-1,TGCAGCGTGTCGAGCTCCGACAATGAGCAGTTCTTC,CSVSSSDNEQFF